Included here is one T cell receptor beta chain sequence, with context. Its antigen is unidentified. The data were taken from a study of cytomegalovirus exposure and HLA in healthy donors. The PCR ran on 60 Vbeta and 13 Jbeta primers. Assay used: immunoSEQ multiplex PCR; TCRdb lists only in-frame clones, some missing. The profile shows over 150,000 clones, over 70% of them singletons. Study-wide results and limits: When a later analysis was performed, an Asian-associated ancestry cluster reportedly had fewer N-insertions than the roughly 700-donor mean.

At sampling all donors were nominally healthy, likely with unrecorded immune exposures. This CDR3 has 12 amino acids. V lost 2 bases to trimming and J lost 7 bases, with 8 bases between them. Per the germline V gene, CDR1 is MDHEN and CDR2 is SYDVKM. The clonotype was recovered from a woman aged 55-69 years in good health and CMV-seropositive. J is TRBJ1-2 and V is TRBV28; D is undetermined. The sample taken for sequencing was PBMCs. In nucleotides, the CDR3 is TGTGCCAGCAGTTTACCGGGTGCTGGCTACACCTTC. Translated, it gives CASSLPGAGYTF.